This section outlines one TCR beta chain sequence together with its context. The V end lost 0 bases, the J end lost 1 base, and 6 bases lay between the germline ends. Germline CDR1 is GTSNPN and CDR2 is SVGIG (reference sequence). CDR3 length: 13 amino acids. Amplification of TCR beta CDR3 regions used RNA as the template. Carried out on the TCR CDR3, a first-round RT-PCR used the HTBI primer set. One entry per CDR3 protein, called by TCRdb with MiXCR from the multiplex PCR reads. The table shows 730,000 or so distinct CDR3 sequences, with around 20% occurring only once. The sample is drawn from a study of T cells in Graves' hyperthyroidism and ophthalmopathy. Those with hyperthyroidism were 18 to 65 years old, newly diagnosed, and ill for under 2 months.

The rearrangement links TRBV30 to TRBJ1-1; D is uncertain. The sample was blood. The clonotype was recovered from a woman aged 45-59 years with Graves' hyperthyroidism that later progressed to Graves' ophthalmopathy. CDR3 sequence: CAWSVQPNTEAFF. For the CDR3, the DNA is TGTGCCTGGAGTGTACAACCGAACACTGAAGCTTTCTTT.